This is a list of T cell receptor beta chains from one sample in a study of cytomegalovirus exposure and HLA in healthy donors. TCRdb keeps only in-frame clones here, not all; method: immunoSEQ multiplex PCR. The sample lists 100,000 to 140,000 clones; 60% to 80% were seen once. Sequencing used PBMCs. The receptors shown here come from a man between 18 and 29 years old in good health and CMV-seronegative. CDR3s include the opening cysteine and the closing phenylalanine or tryptophan. Each record gives: J gene, V gene, D gene, clone size, CDR3 protein, CDR3 DNA. D genes are given only for firm matches. Some rows mark clone size as missing; the rest say once, few, many or name a class of expanded clone.

>TRBJ2-5|TRBV7-8|TRBD2|few
CASSSFGGGAQETQYF
TGTGCCAGCAGCTCCTTTGGCGGGGGGGCCCAAGAGACCCAGTACTTC
>TRBJ2-7|TRBV27|TRBD1|.
CASRPHGQGREQYF
TGTGCCAGCAGGCCCCACGGACAGGGAAGGGAGCAGTACTTC
>TRBJ2-7|TRBV4-3|.|few
CASSQDLWYEQYF
TGCGCCAGCAGCCAAGATCTATGGTACGAGCAGTACTTC
>TRBJ2-7|TRBV7-9|.|few
CASSLVGGQGAYEQYF
TGTGCCAGCAGCTTAGTAGGGGGGCAGGGGGCCTACGAGCAGTACTTC
>TRBJ2-7|TRBV7-2|TRBD1|.
CASSSQGAIFEQYF
TGTGCCAGCAGCTCACAGGGGGCTATATTCGAGCAGTACTTC
>TRBJ2-2|TRBV19|.|.
CASSIGRNTGELFF
TGTGCCAGTAGTATTGGGAGGAACACCGGGGAGCTGTTTTTT
>TRBJ2-5|TRBV2|.|.
CASSEDRRTQETQYF
TGTGCCAGCAGTGAAGACCGCCGAACTCAAGAGACCCAGTACTTC
>TRBJ1-2|TRBV5-4|.|.
CASGRTGEGGYTF
TGTGCCAGCGGTAGGACGGGAGAGGGTGGCTACACCTTC
>TRBJ2-1|TRBV5-1|.|.
CASSRTSDEQFF
TGCGCCAGCAGCCGGACATCGGATGAGCAGTTCTTC
>TRBJ1-4|TRBV27|TRBD1|.
CASSWGQTGANEKLFF
TGTGCCAGCAGTTGGGGACAGACAGGGGCTAATGAAAAACTGTTTTTT
>TRBJ2-5|TRBV6-5|.|.
CASTPGRADQETQYF
TGTGCCAGCACCCCGGGGAGAGCGGACCAAGAGACCCAGTACTTC
>TRBJ2-5|TRBV7-3|.|.
CASSPRGGVETQYF
TGTGCCAGCAGCCCCCGTGGAGGTGTGGAGACCCAGTACTTC
>TRBJ2-5|TRBV5-4|.|few
CASSLVRGETQYF
TGTGCCAGCAGCTTGGTTAGGGGCGAGACCCAGTACTTC
>TRBJ2-7|TRBV7-9|.|.
CSSSEWTAYEQYF
TGTTCTAGCAGCGAGTGGACAGCCTACGAGCAGTACTTC
>TRBJ1-5|TRBV6-6|TRBD1|few
CASSYQGVRGNQPQHF
TGTGCCAGCAGTTACCAGGGGGTTAGGGGCAATCAGCCCCAGCATTTT
>TRBJ1-2|TRBV4-3|TRBD1|few
CASSQRDSRYGYTF
TGCGCCAGCAGCCAGCGGGACAGCCGCTATGGCTACACCTTC
>TRBJ2-5|TRBV2|.|.
CASFPSPDFQETQYF
TGTGCCAGCTTCCCTTCACCGGACTTTCAAGAGACCCAGTACTTC
>TRBJ2-5|TRBV5-6|TRBD1|.
CASTLENRGLSETQYF
TGTGCCAGCACCCTCGAGAACAGGGGGCTGTCAGAGACCCAGTACTTC
>TRBJ2-5|TRBV7-9|TRBD2|few
CASTQSTGGQETQYF
TGTGCCAGCACCCAAAGCACGGGGGGCCAAGAGACCCAGTACTTC
>TRBJ2-2|TRBV4-1|.|.
CASSQIPAAQGMVPGELFF
TGCGCCAGCAGCCAAATCCCTGCCGCCCAGGGAATGGTCCCCGGGGAGCTGTTTTTT
>TRBJ1-2|TRBV9|.|.
CASSVGDRPDGYTF
TGTGCCAGCAGCGTAGGAGACAGGCCCGATGGCTACACCTTC
>TRBJ1-3|TRBV4-2|.|.
CASSQDRGGATGNTIYF
TGTGCCAGCAGCCAAGATCGAGGAGGGGCAACTGGAAACACCATATATTTT
>TRBJ1-2|TRBV6-5|.|.
CASSLTQNYGYTF
TGTGCCAGCAGCTTAACACAGAACTATGGCTACACCTTC
>TRBJ1-5|TRBV7-9|.|.
CASSLGAQPQHF
TGTGCCAGCAGCTTGGGGGCTCAGCCCCAGCATTTT
>TRBJ2-7|TRBV27|.|.
CASSLSILYEQYF
TGTGCCAGCAGTTTATCTATCCTCTACGAGCAGTACTTC
>TRBJ2-5|TRBV4-1|.|.
CASSQGAGEGETQYF
TGCGCCAGCAGCCAGGGGGCAGGGGAGGGTGAGACCCAGTACTTC
>TRBJ2-1|TRBV12-5|TRBD1|.
CASGFTGTGSPAYNEQFF
TGTGCTAGTGGTTTTACCGGGACAGGGTCCCCCGCCTACAATGAGCAGTTCTTC
>TRBJ2-7|TRBV6-5|.|.
CATQGTSYEQYF
TGTGCCACCCAAGGGACTTCCTACGAGCAGTACTTC
>TRBJ1-1|TRBV19|.|.
CASSINRVTEAFF
TGTGCCAGTAGTATCAACAGGGTCACTGAAGCTTTCTTT
>TRBJ1-1|TRBV5-1|.|medium-sized
CASSSNRPIQGTEAFF
TGCGCCAGCAGCTCTAACCGGCCGATACAGGGAACTGAAGCTTTCTTT
>TRBJ1-2|TRBV2|TRBD1|once
CASIPDRANGYTF
TGTGCCAGCATTCCGGACAGGGCCAATGGCTACACCTTC
>TRBJ1-6|TRBV4-1|.|.
CASSQPSLIVGHSPLHF
TGCGCCAGCAGCCAACCCTCTCTCATAGTGGGGCATTCACCCCTCCACTTT
>TRBJ2-7|TRBV6-5|.|.
CASSYSGGDHSYEQYF
TGTGCCAGCAGTTACTCGGGCGGGGACCACTCCTACGAGCAGTACTTC
>TRBJ2-1|TRBV7-3|.|.
CASSSTLFNEQFF
TGTGCCAGCAGCTCGACTCTATTCAATGAGCAGTTCTTC
>TRBJ2-7|TRBV5-1|TRBD2|.
CASTLGLAGLWGEQYF
TGCGCCAGCACCCTGGGACTAGCGGGCCTCTGGGGCGAGCAGTACTTC
>TRBJ1-2|TRBV6-1|.|.
CASSEGGSDYGYTF
TGTGCCAGCAGTGAGGGGGGTTCCGACTATGGCTACACCTTC
>TRBJ2-7|TRBV5-6|.|.
CASSLVNGAYEQYF
TGTGCCAGCAGCTTGGTAAACGGAGCCTACGAGCAGTACTTC
>TRBJ1-4|TRBV18|TRBD1|.
CASSPKQGPNEKLFF
TGTGCCAGCTCACCCAAACAGGGGCCGAATGAAAAACTGTTTTTT
>TRBJ2-2|TRBV7-3|.|.
CASSSRTNTGELFF
TGTGCCAGCAGCTCGCGGACGAACACCGGGGAGCTGTTTTTT
>TRBJ2-2|TRBV7-3|TRBD2|.
CASSISGVNTGELFF
TGTGCCAGCAGCATTAGCGGGGTGAACACCGGGGAGCTGTTTTTT
>TRBJ2-2|TRBV18|TRBD1|once
CASSPQFSTGLSGELFF
TGTGCCAGCTCACCACAATTCTCGACAGGGCTGAGCGGGGAGCTGTTTTTT
>TRBJ1-1|TRBV12-5|.|few
CASGTMNTEAFF
TGTGCTAGTGGGACAATGAACACTGAAGCTTTCTTT
>TRBJ1-1|TRBV5-1|.|.
CASSLSPSGVNTEAFF
TGCGCCAGCAGCCTAAGCCCCTCGGGGGTGAACACTGAAGCTTTCTTT
>TRBJ1-4|TRBV6-6|.|few
CASSYTGWDEKLFF
TGTGCCAGCAGTTACACCGGGTGGGATGAAAAACTGTTTTTT
>TRBJ1-5|TRBV11-2|TRBD1|.
CASSLDLDRVNQPQHF
TGTGCCAGCAGCTTAGATCTGGACAGGGTTAATCAGCCCCAGCATTTT